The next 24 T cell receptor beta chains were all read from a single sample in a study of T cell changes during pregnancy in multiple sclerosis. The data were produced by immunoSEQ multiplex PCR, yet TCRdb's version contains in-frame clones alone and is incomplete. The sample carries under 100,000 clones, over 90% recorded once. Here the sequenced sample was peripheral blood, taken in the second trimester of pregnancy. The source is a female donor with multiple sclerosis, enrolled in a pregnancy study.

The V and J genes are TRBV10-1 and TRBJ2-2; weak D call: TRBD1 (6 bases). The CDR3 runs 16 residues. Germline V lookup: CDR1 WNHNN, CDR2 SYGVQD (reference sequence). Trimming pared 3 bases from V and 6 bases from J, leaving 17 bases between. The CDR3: CASSDDGTGLSGELFF. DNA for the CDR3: TGCGCCAGCAGTGATGACGGTACAGGGCTCTCCGGGGAGCTGTTTTTT.

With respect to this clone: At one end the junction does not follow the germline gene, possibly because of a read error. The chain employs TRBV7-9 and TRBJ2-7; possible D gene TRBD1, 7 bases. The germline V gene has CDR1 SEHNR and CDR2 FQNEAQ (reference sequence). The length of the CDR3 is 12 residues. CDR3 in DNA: TGCCTCAGGGGGAGGAATAAGTACGAGCAGTACTTC. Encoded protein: CLRGRNKYEQYF.

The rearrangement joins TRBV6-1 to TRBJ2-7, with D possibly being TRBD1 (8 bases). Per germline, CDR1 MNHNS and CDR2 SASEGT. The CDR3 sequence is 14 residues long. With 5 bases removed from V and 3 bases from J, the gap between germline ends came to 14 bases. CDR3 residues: CASSLSGTGYEQYF. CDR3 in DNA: TGTGCCAGCAGTCTCAGCGGGACAGGCTACGAGCAGTACTTC.

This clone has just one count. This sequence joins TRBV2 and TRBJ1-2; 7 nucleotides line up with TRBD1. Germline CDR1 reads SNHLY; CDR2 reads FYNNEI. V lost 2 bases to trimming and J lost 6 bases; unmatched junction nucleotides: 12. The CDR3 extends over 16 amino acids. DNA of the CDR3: TGTGCCAGCAGTGAAATACACTTCCAAACAGGGGATGGCTACACCTTC. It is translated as CASSEIHFQTGDGYTF.

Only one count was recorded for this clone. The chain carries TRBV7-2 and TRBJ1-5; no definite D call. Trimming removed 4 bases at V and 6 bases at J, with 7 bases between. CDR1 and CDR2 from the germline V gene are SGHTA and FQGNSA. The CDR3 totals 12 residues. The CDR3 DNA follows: TGTGCCAGCAGCTCGTACGGTCAGCCCCAGCATTTT. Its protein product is CASSSYGQPQHF.

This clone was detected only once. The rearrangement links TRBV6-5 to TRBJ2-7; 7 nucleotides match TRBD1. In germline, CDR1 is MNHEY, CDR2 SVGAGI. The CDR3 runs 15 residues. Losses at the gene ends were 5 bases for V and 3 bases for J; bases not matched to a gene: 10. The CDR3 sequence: CASSPSRDSYYEQYF. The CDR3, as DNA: TGTGCCAGCAGTCCTAGTAGGGACAGCTACTACGAGCAGTACTTC.

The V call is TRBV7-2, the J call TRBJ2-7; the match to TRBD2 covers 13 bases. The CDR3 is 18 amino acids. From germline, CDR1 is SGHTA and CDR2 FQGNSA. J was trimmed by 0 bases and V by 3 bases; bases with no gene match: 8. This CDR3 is CASSFKTSGRPRSYEQYF. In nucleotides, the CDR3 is TGTGCCAGCAGCTTCAAGACTAGCGGGAGGCCTCGCTCCTACGAGCAGTACTTC. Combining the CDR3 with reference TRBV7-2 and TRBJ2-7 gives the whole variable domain GAGVSQSPSNKVTEKGKDVELRCDPISGHTALYWYRQSLGQGLEFLIYFQGNSAPDKSGLPSDRFSAERTGGSVSTLTIQRTQQEDSAVYLCASSFKTSGRPRSYEQYFGPGTRLTVT.

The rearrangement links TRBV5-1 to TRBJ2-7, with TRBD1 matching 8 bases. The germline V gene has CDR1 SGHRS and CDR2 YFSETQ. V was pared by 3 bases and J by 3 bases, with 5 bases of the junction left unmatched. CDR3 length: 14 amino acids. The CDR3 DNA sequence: TGCGCCAGCAGCTCCCGGACAGGGATCTACGAGCAGTACTTC. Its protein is CASSSRTGIYEQYF.

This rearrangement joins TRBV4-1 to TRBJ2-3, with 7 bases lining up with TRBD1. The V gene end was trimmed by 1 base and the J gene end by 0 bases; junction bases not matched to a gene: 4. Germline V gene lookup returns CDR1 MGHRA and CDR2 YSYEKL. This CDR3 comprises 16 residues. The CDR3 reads CASSQATGSSTDTQYF. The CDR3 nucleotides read TGCGCCAGCAGCCAAGCGACAGGGAGTAGCACAGATACGCAGTATTTT.

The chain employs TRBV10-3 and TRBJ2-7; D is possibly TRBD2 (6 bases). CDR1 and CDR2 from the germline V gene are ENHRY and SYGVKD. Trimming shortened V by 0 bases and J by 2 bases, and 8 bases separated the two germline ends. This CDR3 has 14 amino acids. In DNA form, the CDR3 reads TGTGCCATCAGTGAGTCCAGGACTACCTACGAGCAGTACTTC. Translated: CAISESRTTYEQYF.

This chain's CDR3 is CASSRLAGVYEQYF. CDR3 sequence (DNA): TGTGCCAGCAGTAGGCTAGCGGGAGTGTACGAGCAGTACTTC. This chain joins TRBV27 and TRBJ2-7, with 10 bases fitting TRBD2. The CDR3 runs to 14 residues. Germline CDR1 MNHEY, CDR2 SMNVEV (reference sequence). V was clipped by 5 bases and J by 4 bases; unmatched bases: 5.

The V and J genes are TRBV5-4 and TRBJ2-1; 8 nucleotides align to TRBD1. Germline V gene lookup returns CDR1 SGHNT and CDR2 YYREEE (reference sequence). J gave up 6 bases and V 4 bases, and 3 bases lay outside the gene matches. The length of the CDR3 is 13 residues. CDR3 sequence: CASSVTGANEQFF. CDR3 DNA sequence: TGTGCCAGCAGCGTGACAGGGGCCAATGAGCAGTTCTTC.

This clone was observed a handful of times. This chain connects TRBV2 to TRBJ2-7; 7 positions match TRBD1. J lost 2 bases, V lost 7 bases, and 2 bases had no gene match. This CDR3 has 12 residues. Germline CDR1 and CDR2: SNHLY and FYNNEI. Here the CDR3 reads CASTQGAYEQYF. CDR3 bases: TGTGCCAGCACGCAGGGGGCCTACGAGCAGTACTTC. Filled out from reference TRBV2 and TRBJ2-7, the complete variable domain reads EPEVTQTPSHQVTQMGQEVILRCVPISNHLYFYWYRQILGQKVEFLVSFYNNEISEKSEIFDDQFSVERPDGSNFTLKIRSTKLEDSAMYFCASTQGAYEQYFGPGTRLTVT.

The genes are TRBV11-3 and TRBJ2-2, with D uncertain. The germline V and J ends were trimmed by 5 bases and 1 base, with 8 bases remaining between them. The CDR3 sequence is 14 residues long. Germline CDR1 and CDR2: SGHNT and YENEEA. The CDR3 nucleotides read TGTGCCAGCAGCGCCACGGGGAACACCGGGGAGCTGTTTTTT. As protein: CASSATGNTGELFF.

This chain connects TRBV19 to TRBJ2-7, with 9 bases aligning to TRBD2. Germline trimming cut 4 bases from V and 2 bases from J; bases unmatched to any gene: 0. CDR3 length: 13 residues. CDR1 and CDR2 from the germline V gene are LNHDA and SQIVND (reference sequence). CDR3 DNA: TGTGCCAGTAGTAGCGGGAGGGCCTACGAGCAGTACTTC. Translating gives CASSSGRAYEQYF.

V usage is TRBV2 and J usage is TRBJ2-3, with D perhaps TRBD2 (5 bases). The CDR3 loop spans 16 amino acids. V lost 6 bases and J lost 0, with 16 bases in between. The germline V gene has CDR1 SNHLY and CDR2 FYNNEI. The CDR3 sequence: CASRSYLATSTDTQYF. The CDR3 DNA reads TGTGCCAGCAGGTCCTACTTAGCGACCAGCACAGATACGCAGTATTTT. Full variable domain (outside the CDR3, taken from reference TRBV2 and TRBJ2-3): EPEVTQTPSHQVTQMGQEVILRCVPISNHLYFYWYRQILGQKVEFLVSFYNNEISEKSEIFDDQFSVERPDGSNFTLKIRSTKLEDSAMYFCASRSYLATSTDTQYFGPGTRLTVL.

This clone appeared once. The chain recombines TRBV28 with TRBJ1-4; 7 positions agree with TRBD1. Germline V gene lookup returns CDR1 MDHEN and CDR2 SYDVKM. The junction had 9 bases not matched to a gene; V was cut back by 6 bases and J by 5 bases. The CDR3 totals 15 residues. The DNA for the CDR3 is TGTGCCAGCAGGCAATGGGCAGGGGGGAATGAAAAACTGTTTTTT. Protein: CASRQWAGGNEKLFF.

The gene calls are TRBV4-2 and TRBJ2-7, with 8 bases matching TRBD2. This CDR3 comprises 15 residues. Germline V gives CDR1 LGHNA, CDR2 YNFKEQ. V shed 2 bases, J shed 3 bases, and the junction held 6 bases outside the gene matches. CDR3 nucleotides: TGTGCCAGCAGCCAATTTGCACTAGCGGTCTACGAGCAGTACTTC. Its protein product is CASSQFALAVYEQYF.

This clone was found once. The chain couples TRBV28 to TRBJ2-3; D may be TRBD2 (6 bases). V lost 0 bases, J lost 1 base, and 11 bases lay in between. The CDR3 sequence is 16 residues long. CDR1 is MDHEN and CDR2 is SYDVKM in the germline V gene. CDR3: CASSLWVADGTDTQYF. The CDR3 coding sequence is TGTGCCAGCAGTTTATGGGTAGCGGACGGCACAGATACGCAGTATTTT.

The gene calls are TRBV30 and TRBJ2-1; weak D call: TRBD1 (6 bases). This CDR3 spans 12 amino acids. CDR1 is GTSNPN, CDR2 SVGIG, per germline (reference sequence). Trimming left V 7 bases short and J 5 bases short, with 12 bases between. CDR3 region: CASGQKNNEQFF. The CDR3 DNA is TGTGCCTCCGGACAGAAAAACAATGAGCAGTTCTTC. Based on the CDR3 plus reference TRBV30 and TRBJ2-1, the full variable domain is SQTIHQWPATLVQPVGSPLSLECTVEGTSNPNLYWYRQAAGRGLQLLFYSVGIGQISSEVPQNLSASRPQDRQFILSSKKLLLSDSGFYLCASGQKNNEQFFGPGTRLTVL.

In DNA, the CDR3 is TGTGCCAGCAGCGTATCTAGCGGGAGGAGAAATGAGCAGTTCTTC. Protein: CASSVSSGRRNEQFF. The genes are TRBV9 and TRBJ2-1, with TRBD2 identical over 11 bases. CDR3 size: 15 residues. Trimming cost V 1 base and J 7 bases; bases outside gene matches: 4. Germline V CDR1 and CDR2: SGDLS, YYNGEE.

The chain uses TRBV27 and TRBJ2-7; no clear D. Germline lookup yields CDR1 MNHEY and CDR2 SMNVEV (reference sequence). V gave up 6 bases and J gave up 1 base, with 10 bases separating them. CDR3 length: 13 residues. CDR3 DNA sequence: TGTGCCAGCAGGGAGTGGCAGTCCTACGAGCAGTACTTC. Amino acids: CASREWQSYEQYF.

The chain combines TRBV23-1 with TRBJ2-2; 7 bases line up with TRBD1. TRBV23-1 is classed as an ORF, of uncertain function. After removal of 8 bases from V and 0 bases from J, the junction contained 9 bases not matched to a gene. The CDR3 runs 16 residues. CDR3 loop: CASPAHRGSNTGELFF. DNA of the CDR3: TGCGCCAGCCCCGCCCACAGGGGCTCGAACACCGGGGAGCTGTTTTTT.

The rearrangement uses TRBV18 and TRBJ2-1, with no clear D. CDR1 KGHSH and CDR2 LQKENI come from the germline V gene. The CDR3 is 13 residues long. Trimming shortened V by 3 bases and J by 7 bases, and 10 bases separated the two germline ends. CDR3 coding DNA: TGTGCCAGCTCACCGATCAGCGTTAATGAGCAGTTCTTC. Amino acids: CASSPISVNEQFF.